This TCR beta chain was sequenced in a study of shared clonotypes between healthy human individuals. Investigators spread the genomic DNA of each subset evenly over several immunoSEQ plates. Measured with immunoSEQ multiplex PCR; TCRdb has only the in-frame clones, and not every one. In the table there are hundreds of thousands of clones, around 96% of which are singletons. Only CD45RO-negative cells positively selected for CCR7 counted as naive CD8 cells, so terminally differentiated effector memory CD45RA+ cells were excluded. The ends lost 0 bases at V and 0 bases at J; junction bases unmatched: 5. The CDR3 sequence is 16 residues long. Germline V gene sequence: CDR1 SGHRS, CDR2 YFSETQ.

This rearrangement joins TRBV5-1 to TRBJ1-1; 7 bases align to TRBD1. The clonotype was recovered from a woman in her 30s in good health. Source material: naive CD8+ T cells sorted from blood. The CDR3 coding sequence is TGCGCCAGCAGCTTGGACAGGGGCGAGGTGAACACTGAAGCTTTCTTT. Translation: CASSLDRGEVNTEAFF.